Listed below are T cell receptor beta chains from one sample, sequenced in a study of T cell responses to AZD1222 COVID-19 vaccine. This table comes from immunoSEQ multiplex PCR, and its TCRdb copy is limited to in-frame clones, with some not included. The sample has about 140,000 clones, 85% to 95% seen once. The sample was peripheral blood, taken 28 days after the second AZD1222 dose. These TCRs come from an adult who received the AZD1222 COVID-19 vaccine. Both conserved end residues are trimmed from each CDR3. The D gene is left open where the match is weak. For some rows the clone size is stated as once, few or many, or as a class when expanded; others skip it.

D gene: TRBD2; clone size: .; V gene: TRBV3-1/TRBV3-2; CDR3 protein: ASSQVAGVGEQY
D gene: .; clone size: once; V gene: TRBV18; CDR3 protein: ASSPLPLVAEAF
D gene: .; clone size: .; V gene: TRBV6-1; CDR3 protein: ASSEAGGYNEQF
D gene: .; clone size: once; V gene: TRBV11-1; CDR3 protein: ASSFGRDGYT
D gene: .; clone size: .; V gene: TRBV12-3/TRBV12-4; CDR3 protein: ASTPSPNTEAF
D gene: .; clone size: .; V gene: TRBV10-3; CDR3 protein: AIRESGSHEQY
D gene: TRBD2; clone size: .; V gene: TRBV6-5; CDR3 protein: ASSPGGSFQETQY
D gene: .; clone size: .; V gene: TRBV28; CDR3 protein: ASSANPPRELF
D gene: TRBD1; clone size: few; V gene: TRBV19; CDR3 protein: ASNRGDSGNTIY
D gene: .; clone size: .; V gene: TRBV28; CDR3 protein: ASSQAQGEKLF
D gene: .; clone size: .; V gene: TRBV20-1; CDR3 protein: SAGQRGEQF
D gene: .; clone size: once; V gene: TRBV6-5; CDR3 protein: ASSYHDQGQGTEAF
D gene: .; clone size: .; V gene: TRBV5-5; CDR3 protein: ASSLDSAGTQY
D gene: .; clone size: .; V gene: TRBV6-5; CDR3 protein: ASSYSTVMNTEAF
D gene: TRBD2; clone size: .; V gene: TRBV5-1; CDR3 protein: ASSPQGLAGLNNEQF
D gene: TRBD1; clone size: .; V gene: TRBV12-5; CDR3 protein: ASGLGQGNTEAF
D gene: .; clone size: .; V gene: TRBV4-1; CDR3 protein: ASRRGSAPSNTGELF
D gene: TRBD2; clone size: once; V gene: TRBV29-1; CDR3 protein: SVGGVAGAVGELF
D gene: .; clone size: .; V gene: TRBV28; CDR3 protein: ASSPPGSVSGNTIY
D gene: TRBD1; clone size: .; V gene: TRBV29-1; CDR3 protein: SVENRGRYGYT